These T cell receptor beta chains were read from a single sample in a study of shared clonotypes between healthy human individuals. The assay was immunoSEQ multiplex PCR, and TCRdb's table has in-frame clones only and misses some. The sample holds a few hundred thousand clones, 95% to 97% seen once. Specimen: memory CD8+ T cells sorted from blood. The source is a man aged 30-40 years in good health. The conserved cysteine and the conserved F or W are not part of the CDR3 here. Rows give clone size only sometimes, using once, few, many, or a class for an expanded clone.

cdr3_length,v_call,j_call,clone_size,cdr3_aa
10,TRBV28,TRBJ1-2,NA,ASSLWGGGYT
12,TRBV11-2,TRBJ2-7,NA,ASSRVQTRLEQY
14,TRBV18,TRBJ2-4,NA,ASSPRQGNAKNIQY
10,TRBV28,TRBJ2-2,NA,TLRRSTGELF
11,TRBV9,TRBJ1-1,NA,ASKGQRNTEAF
11,TRBV11-2,TRBJ2-7,NA,ASSLGTAGEQY
13,TRBV7-2,TRBJ2-1,NA,ASSLFAARNNEQF
13,TRBV6-5,TRBJ2-1,NA,ASSAGLADYNEQF
10,TRBV6-1,TRBJ2-3,NA,ASEVLTDTQY
11,TRBV7-9,TRBJ2-3,NA,ASSSTKPDTQY
9,TRBV14,TRBJ2-1,NA,ASSLYNEQF
13,TRBV2,TRBJ1-5,NA,ASSKGRSSNQPQH
15,TRBV5-4,TRBJ1-1,once,ASSLWRPQAMNTEAF